This entry describes one TCR beta chain. Its antigen is as yet unknown. This sample was included in a study of Ad26.COV2.S vaccination and SARS-CoV-2 variants. Overall study findings and caveats: Placebo recipients and vaccine recipients were similar in non-spike TCR breadth.

Only in-frame clones appear in the TCRdb table, and some are missing; sequencing was by immunoSEQ multiplex PCR. The sample records 350,000 to 450,000 clones, 92% being singletons. The length of the CDR3 is 11 residues. CDR1 is SGHNT, CDR2 YYREEE, per germline (reference sequence). V lost 6 bases and J 8 bases, leaving 8 bases between the germline ends. The TCR comes from a human donor who had recovered from COVID-19. The chain joins TRBV5-4 to TRBJ2-2, with a tentative D call TRBD1 (6 bases). This specimen was peripheral blood, taken after recovery from COVID-19. Here the CDR3 reads CASNGQGELFF. CDR3 DNA sequence: TGTGCCAGCAACGGACAGGGGGAGCTGTTTTTT.